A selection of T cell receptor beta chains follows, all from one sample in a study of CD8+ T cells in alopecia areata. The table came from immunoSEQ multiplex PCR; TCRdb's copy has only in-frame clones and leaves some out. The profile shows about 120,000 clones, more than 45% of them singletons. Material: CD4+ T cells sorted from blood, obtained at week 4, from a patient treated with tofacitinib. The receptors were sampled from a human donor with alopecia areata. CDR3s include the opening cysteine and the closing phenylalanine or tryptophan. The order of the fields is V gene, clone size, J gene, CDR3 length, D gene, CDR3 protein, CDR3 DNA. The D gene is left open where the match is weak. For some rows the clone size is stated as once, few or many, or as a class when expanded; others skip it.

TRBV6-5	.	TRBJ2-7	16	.	CASSYSAAGVYYEQYF	TGTGCCAGCAGTTACTCTGCGGCAGGCGTATACTACGAGCAGTACTTC
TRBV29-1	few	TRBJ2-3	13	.	CSVEGRITDTQYF	TGCAGCGTTGAAGGTCGGATCACAGATACGCAGTATTTT
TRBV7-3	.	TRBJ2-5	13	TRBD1	CASSSTGQETQYF	TGTGCCAGCAGCTCGACAGGGCAAGAGACCCAGTACTTC
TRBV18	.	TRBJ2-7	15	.	CASSQNQGNADEQYF	TGTGCCAGCTCCCAAAACCAGGGAAATGCCGACGAGCAGTACTTC
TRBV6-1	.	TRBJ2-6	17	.	CASSEDFPGAGANVLTF	TGTGCCAGCAGTGAAGATTTTCCAGGGGCCGGGGCCAACGTCCTGACTTTC
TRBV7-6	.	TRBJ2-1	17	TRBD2	CASSLWPAGVSNNEQFF	TGTGCCAGCAGCTTATGGCCAGCGGGAGTATCCAACAATGAGCAGTTCTTC
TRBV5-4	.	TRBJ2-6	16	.	CASSLQGPTGANVLTF	TGTGCCAGCAGCTTGCAGGGGCCGACGGGGGCCAACGTCCTGACTTTC
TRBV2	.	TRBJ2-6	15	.	CASSEEGTGANVLTF	TGTGCCAGCAGTGAAGAGGGGACTGGGGCCAACGTCCTGACTTTC
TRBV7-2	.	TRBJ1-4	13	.	CASSFGRDEKLFF	TGTGCCAGCAGCTTCGGGAGGGATGAAAAACTGTTTTTT
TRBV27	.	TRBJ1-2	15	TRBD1	CASRPGQGTNYGYTF	TGTGCCAGCAGACCGGGACAGGGGACTAACTATGGCTACACCTTC
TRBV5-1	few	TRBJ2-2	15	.	CASSAWTKNTGELFF	TGCGCCAGCAGTGCTTGGACTAAGAACACCGGGGAGCTGTTTTTT
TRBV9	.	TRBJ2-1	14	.	CASSPPSLGDGFFF	TGTGCCAGCAGCCCCCCCAGTCTAGGAGACGGTTTTTTCTTC
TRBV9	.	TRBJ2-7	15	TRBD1	CASSGAGTGVREQYF	TGTGCCAGCAGCGGAGCCGGGACAGGGGTGAGGGAGCAGTACTTC
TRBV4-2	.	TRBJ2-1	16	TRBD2	CASSQGVAGGLNEQFF	TGTGCCAGCAGCCAAGGAGTAGCGGGGGGGCTCAATGAGCAGTTCTTC
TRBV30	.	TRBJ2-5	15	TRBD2	CAWSRLAGHQETQYF	TGTGCCTGGAGCCGGCTAGCGGGGCACCAAGAGACCCAGTACTTC
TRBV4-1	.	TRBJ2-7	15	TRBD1	CASSHVGRQGDEQYF	TGCGCCAGCAGCCACGTGGGCAGACAGGGGGACGAGCAGTACTTC
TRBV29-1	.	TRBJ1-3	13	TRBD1	CSARQGAGNTIYF	TGCAGTGCTAGACAGGGGGCCGGAAACACCATATATTTT
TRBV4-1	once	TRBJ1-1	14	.	CASSQEDGGTEAFF	TGCGCCAGCAGCCAAGAAGATGGAGGAACTGAAGCTTTCTTT
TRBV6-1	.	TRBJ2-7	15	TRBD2	CASIPGGGRGYEQYF	TGTGCCAGCATCCCAGGCGGGGGGCGCGGGTACGAGCAGTACTTC
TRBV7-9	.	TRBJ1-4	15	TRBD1	CASSLGQTANEKLFF	TGTGCCAGCAGCTTGGGACAGACCGCTAATGAAAAACTGTTTTTT
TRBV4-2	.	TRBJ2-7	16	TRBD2	CASSLDLAGSSYEQYF	TGTGCCAGCAGCCTCGACCTAGCGGGTAGCTCCTACGAGCAGTACTTC
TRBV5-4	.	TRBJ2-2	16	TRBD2	CASSLAAGGPTGELFF	TGTGCCAGCAGCTTGGCGGCGGGAGGGCCGACCGGGGAGCTGTTTTTT
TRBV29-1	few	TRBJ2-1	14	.	CSVEGGISYNEQFF	TGCAGCGTTGAGGGCGGGATCTCCTACAATGAGCAGTTCTTC
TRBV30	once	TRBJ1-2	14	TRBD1	CAWTLTGSNYGYTF	TGTGCCTGGACCCTGACAGGGTCGAACTATGGCTACACCTTC
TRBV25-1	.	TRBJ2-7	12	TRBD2	CASKGTSYEQYF	TGTGCCAGCAAAGGGACTAGCTACGAGCAGTACTTC
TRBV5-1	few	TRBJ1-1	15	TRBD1	CASSFRGPGGAEAFF	TGCGCCAGCAGCTTCAGGGGGCCTGGTGGGGCTGAAGCTTTCTTT
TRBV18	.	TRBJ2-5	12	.	CASSPEQETQYF	TGTGCCAGCTCACCAGAGCAAGAGACCCAGTACTTC
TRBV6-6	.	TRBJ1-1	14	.	CASIKRDMDTEAFF	TGTGCCAGCATTAAACGGGATATGGACACTGAAGCTTTCTTT
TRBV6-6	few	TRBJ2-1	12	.	CASGSRGNEQFF	TGTGCCAGCGGGTCGCGGGGCAATGAGCAGTTCTTC
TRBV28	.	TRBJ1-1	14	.	CASIFGGSVTEAFF	TGTGCCAGCATTTTTGGGGGATCGGTCACTGAAGCTTTCTTT
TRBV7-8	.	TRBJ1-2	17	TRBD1	CASSVGGSGTGIFGYTF	TGTGCCAGCAGCGTAGGGGGATCCGGGACAGGGATTTTTGGCTACACCTTC
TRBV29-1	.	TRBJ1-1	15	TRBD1	CSVEVHGDRRTEAFF	TGCAGCGTTGAGGTCCATGGGGACAGGAGAACTGAAGCTTTCTTT
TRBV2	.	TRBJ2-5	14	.	CASNRPPGQETQYF	TGTGCCAGCAACAGGCCCCCGGGCCAAGAGACCCAGTACTTC
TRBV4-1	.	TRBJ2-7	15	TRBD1	CASSVRDRGPNEQYF	TGCGCCAGCAGCGTCCGGGACAGGGGGCCCAACGAGCAGTACTTC
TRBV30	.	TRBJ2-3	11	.	CAWSTRDTQYF	TGTGCCTGGAGTACGAGGGATACGCAGTATTTT
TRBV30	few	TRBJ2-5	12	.	CAWSAEGWTQYF	TGTGCCTGGAGTGCAGAGGGGTGGACCCAGTACTTC
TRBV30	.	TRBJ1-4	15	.	CAWSRVSAFNEKLFF	TGTGCCTGGAGTAGGGTTTCCGCATTTAATGAAAAACTGTTTTTT
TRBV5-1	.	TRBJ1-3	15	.	CASSPVEASGNTIYF	TGCGCCAGCAGCCCGGTGGAGGCGTCCGGAAACACCATATATTTT
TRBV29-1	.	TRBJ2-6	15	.	CSAVRPGSGANVLTF	TGCAGCGCGGTAAGGCCGGGCTCTGGGGCCAACGTCCTGACTTTC
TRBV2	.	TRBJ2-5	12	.	CASSVGGETQYF	TGTGCCAGCAGCGTAGGAGGGGAGACCCAGTACTTC
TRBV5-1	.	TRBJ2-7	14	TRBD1	CASSFGDRSYEQYF	TGCGCCAGCAGCTTTGGGGACAGGTCCTACGAGCAGTACTTC
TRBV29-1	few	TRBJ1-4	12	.	CSVEEGSEKLFF	TGCAGCGTTGAAGAGGGTTCGGAAAAACTGTTTTTT
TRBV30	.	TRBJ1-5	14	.	CAWSHPGADQPQHF	TGTGCCTGGAGTCACCCAGGGGCCGATCAGCCCCAGCATTTT
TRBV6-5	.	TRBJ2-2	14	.	CASSYGDGTGELFF	TGTGCCAGCAGTTATGGTGACGGGACCGGGGAGCTGTTTTTT
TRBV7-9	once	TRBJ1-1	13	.	CASSPTGSTEAFF	TGTGCCAGCAGCCCCACAGGGTCCACTGAAGCTTTCTTT
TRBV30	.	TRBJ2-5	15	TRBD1	CAWSYGQALTETQYF	TGTGCCTGGAGTTATGGACAGGCCCTCACGGAGACCCAGTACTTC
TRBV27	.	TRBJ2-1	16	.	CASSQKDGSSYNEQFF	TGTGCCAGCAGTCAAAAGGACGGGAGCTCCTACAATGAGCAGTTCTTC